These T cell receptor beta chains were read from a single sample in a study of blood T cell repertoires in COVID-19. Assay: immunoSEQ multiplex PCR; the TCRdb copy retains only in-frame clones and omits some. This sample yields about 60,000 clones, of which approximately 82% are seen a single time; roughly 3.2% belongs to the top ten. The sample taken for sequencing was peripheral blood. These receptors came from a man aged 55 to 70 with acute or convalescent COVID-19. The CDR3 runs from the conserved cysteine through the conserved F or W. Fields, in order: D gene, J gene, clone size, V gene, CDR3 protein, CDR3 DNA. A D gene is named only where the DNA matches it firmly. Part of the rows lack a size; the others show once, few, many or a class for expanded clones.

D gene: TRBD2
J gene: TRBJ2-7
clone size: -
V gene: TRBV6-5
CDR3 protein: CASSYGTSYSYEQYF
CDR3 DNA: TGTGCCAGCAGTTATGGGACTAGTTACTCCTACGAGCAGTACTTC

D gene: TRBD1
J gene: TRBJ1-5
clone size: -
V gene: TRBV6-5
CDR3 protein: CASRWSTGGQPQHF
CDR3 DNA: TGTGCCAGCAGGTGGTCTACAGGGGGGCAGCCCCAGCATTTT

D gene: -
J gene: TRBJ1-4
clone size: -
V gene: TRBV4-1
CDR3 protein: CASSRNQGNEKLFF
CDR3 DNA: TGCGCCAGCAGCCGCAATCAGGGAAATGAAAAACTGTTTTTT

D gene: -
J gene: TRBJ1-5
clone size: few
V gene: TRBV24-1
CDR3 protein: CATSDFSVDQPQHF
CDR3 DNA: TGTGCCACCAGTGATTTCAGTGTCGATCAGCCCCAGCATTTT

D gene: TRBD1
J gene: TRBJ1-5
clone size: -
V gene: TRBV5-6
CDR3 protein: CASSWGQGQPQHF
CDR3 DNA: TGTGCCAGCAGCTGGGGACAGGGACAGCCCCAGCATTTT

D gene: -
J gene: TRBJ1-1
clone size: -
V gene: TRBV4-1
CDR3 protein: CASSLTAMNTEAFF
CDR3 DNA: TGCGCCAGCAGCCTGACAGCCATGAACACTGAAGCTTTCTTT

D gene: TRBD1
J gene: TRBJ1-2
clone size: -
V gene: TRBV5-1
CDR3 protein: CASSPTDGQGAHGYTF
CDR3 DNA: TGCGCCAGCAGCCCTACCGATGGACAGGGGGCGCATGGCTACACCTTC

D gene: TRBD1
J gene: TRBJ2-5
clone size: -
V gene: TRBV25-1
CDR3 protein: CASSESTGAGETQYF
CDR3 DNA: TGTGCCAGCAGTGAATCGACAGGGGCGGGAGAGACCCAGTACTTC

D gene: -
J gene: TRBJ1-3
clone size: -
V gene: TRBV28
CDR3 protein: CASSLLNSGNTIYF
CDR3 DNA: TGTGCCAGCAGTTTATTAAACTCTGGAAACACCATATATTTT

D gene: -
J gene: TRBJ2-3
clone size: -
V gene: TRBV7-2
CDR3 protein: CASSLEVGRALVPTDTQYF
CDR3 DNA: TGTGCCAGCAGCTTAGAGGTTGGCAGGGCCTTGGTTCCCACAGATACGCAGTATTTT

D gene: -
J gene: TRBJ2-3
clone size: -
V gene: TRBV2
CDR3 protein: CASSTGGFTTDTQYF
CDR3 DNA: TGTGCCAGCAGCACGGGGGGCTTTACGACAGATACGCAGTATTTT

D gene: -
J gene: TRBJ1-1
clone size: -
V gene: TRBV6-6
CDR3 protein: CASYEGTEAFF
CDR3 DNA: TGTGCCAGCTACGAGGGCACTGAAGCTTTCTTT

D gene: -
J gene: TRBJ1-4
clone size: -
V gene: TRBV19
CDR3 protein: CASGPPGLFEKLFF
CDR3 DNA: TGTGCCAGTGGACCTCCGGGACTATTTGAAAAACTGTTTTTT

D gene: -
J gene: TRBJ1-2
clone size: -
V gene: TRBV19
CDR3 protein: CASSIAWQRFSLYRSQNYGYTF
CDR3 DNA: TGTGCCAGTAGTATAGCCTGGCAGCGCTTTTCCCTTTATAGGTCCCAAAACTATGGCTACACCTTC

D gene: TRBD1
J gene: TRBJ1-3
clone size: -
V gene: TRBV6-1
CDR3 protein: CASSGIRGQGSGNTIYF
CDR3 DNA: TGTGCCAGCAGTGGTATAAGGGGACAGGGATCGGGAAACACCATATATTTT

D gene: -
J gene: TRBJ2-3
clone size: -
V gene: TRBV11-2
CDR3 protein: CASSRHGDTQYF
CDR3 DNA: TGTGCCAGCAGCCGTCACGGGGATACGCAGTATTTT

D gene: -
J gene: TRBJ1-2
clone size: -
V gene: TRBV30
CDR3 protein: CAWRAGGGYTF
CDR3 DNA: TGTGCCTGGAGGGCAGGCGGGGGCTACACCTTC

D gene: TRBD1
J gene: TRBJ2-2
clone size: -
V gene: TRBV27
CDR3 protein: CASSLFGQGANTGELFF
CDR3 DNA: TGTGCCAGCAGTTTATTCGGGCAGGGGGCCAACACCGGGGAGCTGTTTTTT

D gene: -
J gene: TRBJ1-6
clone size: -
V gene: TRBV6-1
CDR3 protein: CASSEPPTVLPYHSPLHF
CDR3 DNA: TGTGCCAGCAGTGAGCCTCCTACGGTACTCCCCTATCATTCACCCCTCCACTTT

D gene: TRBD1
J gene: TRBJ1-2
clone size: -
V gene: TRBV7-2
CDR3 protein: CASSRDRGDYGYTF
CDR3 DNA: TGTGCCAGCAGCCGGGACAGGGGAGACTATGGCTACACCTTC

D gene: -
J gene: TRBJ1-1
clone size: -
V gene: TRBV30
CDR3 protein: CAWRRLNTEAFF
CDR3 DNA: TGTGCCTGGAGACGGTTGAACACTGAAGCTTTCTTT

D gene: -
J gene: TRBJ2-1
clone size: -
V gene: TRBV5-1
CDR3 protein: CASSLGVNEQFF
CDR3 DNA: TGCGCCAGCAGCTTAGGAGTCAATGAGCAGTTCTTC

D gene: -
J gene: TRBJ2-3
clone size: -
V gene: TRBV28
CDR3 protein: CASSQGIADTQYF
CDR3 DNA: TGTGCCAGCAGTCAGGGGATTGCAGATACGCAGTATTTT

D gene: -
J gene: TRBJ1-2
clone size: -
V gene: TRBV30
CDR3 protein: CAWSPTVYYGYTF
CDR3 DNA: TGTGCCTGGAGTCCGACAGTTTACTATGGCTACACCTTC

D gene: TRBD1
J gene: TRBJ1-4
clone size: -
V gene: TRBV18
CDR3 protein: CASSRQGGQREKLFF
CDR3 DNA: TGTGCCAGCTCACGACAAGGGGGCCAACGTGAAAAACTGTTTTTT

D gene: TRBD2
J gene: TRBJ2-1
clone size: few
V gene: TRBV5-4
CDR3 protein: CASSFDQRGYNEQFF
CDR3 DNA: TGTGCCAGCAGCTTTGACCAGCGGGGATACAATGAGCAGTTCTTC

D gene: TRBD1
J gene: TRBJ2-1
clone size: -
V gene: TRBV19
CDR3 protein: CASSIGTGVRNEQFF
CDR3 DNA: TGTGCCAGTAGTATTGGGACAGGGGTGCGCAATGAGCAGTTCTTC

D gene: -
J gene: TRBJ2-5
clone size: -
V gene: TRBV7-3
CDR3 protein: CASSLKPAGKGETQYF
CDR3 DNA: TGTGCCAGCAGCTTAAAGCCGGCGGGGAAGGGAGAGACCCAGTACTTC

D gene: -
J gene: TRBJ1-3
clone size: -
V gene: TRBV19
CDR3 protein: CASSKTGGTPGNTIYF
CDR3 DNA: TGTGCCAGTAGTAAGACGGGGGGCACCCCTGGAAACACCATATATTTT

D gene: -
J gene: TRBJ2-5
clone size: -
V gene: TRBV5-1
CDR3 protein: CASSFAQSGPETQYF
CDR3 DNA: TGCGCCAGCAGCTTTGCTCAATCAGGCCCAGAGACCCAGTACTTC

D gene: TRBD1
J gene: TRBJ1-6
clone size: -
V gene: TRBV2
CDR3 protein: CASIGDRGSNSPLHF
CDR3 DNA: TGTGCCAGCATCGGGGACAGGGGATCGAATTCACCCCTCCACTTT

D gene: TRBD2
J gene: TRBJ2-3
clone size: -
V gene: TRBV4-1
CDR3 protein: CASSRQGTSGGRSTDTQYF
CDR3 DNA: TGCGCCAGCAGCCGCCAGGGGACTAGCGGGGGCCGTAGCACAGATACGCAGTATTTT

D gene: TRBD1
J gene: TRBJ1-6
clone size: -
V gene: TRBV28
CDR3 protein: CASSFGTGGYNSPLHF
CDR3 DNA: TGTGCCAGCAGTTTCGGGACAGGGGGCTATAATTCACCCCTCCACTTT

D gene: -
J gene: TRBJ1-2
clone size: -
V gene: TRBV7-9
CDR3 protein: CASRRGREDGYTF
CDR3 DNA: TGTGCCAGCAGAAGGGGCCGAGAGGATGGCTACACCTTC

D gene: -
J gene: TRBJ2-5
clone size: -
V gene: TRBV29-1
CDR3 protein: CSGGTEETQYF
CDR3 DNA: TGCAGCGGCGGGACGGAGGAGACCCAGTACTTC

D gene: TRBD1
J gene: TRBJ1-3
clone size: -
V gene: TRBV19
CDR3 protein: CASGTGASGNTIYF
CDR3 DNA: TGTGCCAGCGGGACAGGGGCTTCAGGAAACACCATATATTTT

D gene: TRBD1
J gene: TRBJ2-5
clone size: -
V gene: TRBV5-1
CDR3 protein: CASRSSSGQAAETQYF
CDR3 DNA: TGCGCCAGCAGATCCTCCTCGGGACAGGCCGCGGAGACCCAGTACTTC

D gene: -
J gene: TRBJ2-3
clone size: -
V gene: TRBV7-8
CDR3 protein: CASSLPRQTSTDTQYF
CDR3 DNA: TGTGCCAGCAGCTTACCCCGACAGACTAGCACAGATACGCAGTATTTT

D gene: -
J gene: TRBJ1-2
clone size: -
V gene: TRBV2
CDR3 protein: CASSFLGGGYVDYGYTF
CDR3 DNA: TGTGCCAGCAGTTTCCTCGGGGGGGGGTATGTGGACTATGGCTACACCTTC

D gene: TRBD1
J gene: TRBJ2-7
clone size: -
V gene: TRBV29-1
CDR3 protein: CSTTGTGSFGEQYF
CDR3 DNA: TGCAGCACGACCGGGACAGGGTCTTTCGGGGAGCAGTACTTC

D gene: -
J gene: TRBJ1-1
clone size: -
V gene: TRBV13
CDR3 protein: CASSSRGRTEAFF
CDR3 DNA: TGTGCCAGCAGCTCTAGAGGGAGGACTGAAGCTTTCTTT

D gene: TRBD2
J gene: TRBJ2-1
clone size: -
V gene: TRBV6-5
CDR3 protein: CASSYRLAGGEGEQFF
CDR3 DNA: TGTGCCAGCAGTTACCGCTTAGCGGGGGGGGAAGGTGAGCAGTTCTTC

D gene: -
J gene: TRBJ1-6
clone size: -
V gene: TRBV9
CDR3 protein: CASSSGEGNSPLHF
CDR3 DNA: TGTGCCAGCAGCTCAGGGGAAGGAAATTCACCCCTCCACTTT

D gene: -
J gene: TRBJ1-1
clone size: -
V gene: TRBV7-2
CDR3 protein: CASSSYNQVEAFF
CDR3 DNA: TGTGCCAGCAGCTCATACAATCAGGTTGAAGCTTTCTTT

D gene: -
J gene: TRBJ2-5
clone size: few
V gene: TRBV20-1
CDR3 protein: CSAIDRGHETQYF
CDR3 DNA: TGCAGTGCTATTGATCGTGGACATGAGACCCAGTACTTC

D gene: TRBD1
J gene: TRBJ1-6
clone size: once
V gene: TRBV4-1
CDR3 protein: CASSRPTGLGSPLHF
CDR3 DNA: TGCGCCAGCAGCCGCCCGACAGGGCTAGGGTCACCCCTCCACTTT

D gene: TRBD1
J gene: TRBJ1-1
clone size: -
V gene: TRBV7-3
CDR3 protein: CASSPGQGNTEAFF
CDR3 DNA: TGTGCCAGCAGCCCGGGACAGGGGAACACTGAAGCTTTCTTT

D gene: -
J gene: TRBJ2-6
clone size: -
V gene: TRBV7-6
CDR3 protein: CASSLGEAGANVLTF
CDR3 DNA: TGTGCCAGCAGCCTCGGGGAGGCCGGGGCCAACGTCCTGACTTTC

D gene: -
J gene: TRBJ2-2
clone size: -
V gene: TRBV5-1
CDR3 protein: CASSLEPRTANTGELFF
CDR3 DNA: TGCGCCAGCAGCTTGGAGCCCAGGACAGCGAACACCGGGGAGCTGTTTTTT

D gene: TRBD1
J gene: TRBJ1-6
clone size: -
V gene: TRBV9
CDR3 protein: CASSAGQGGNSPLHF
CDR3 DNA: TGTGCCAGCAGCGCCGGACAGGGAGGTAATTCACCCCTCCACTTT

D gene: TRBD1
J gene: TRBJ1-2
clone size: -
V gene: TRBV27
CDR3 protein: CASRADRAVYGYTF
CDR3 DNA: TGTGCCAGCAGGGCAGACAGGGCGGTCTATGGCTACACCTTC

D gene: TRBD2
J gene: TRBJ2-1
clone size: -
V gene: TRBV7-3
CDR3 protein: CASSAGLAGRNEQFF
CDR3 DNA: TGTGCCAGCAGCGCCGGACTAGCGGGGAGAAATGAGCAGTTCTTC